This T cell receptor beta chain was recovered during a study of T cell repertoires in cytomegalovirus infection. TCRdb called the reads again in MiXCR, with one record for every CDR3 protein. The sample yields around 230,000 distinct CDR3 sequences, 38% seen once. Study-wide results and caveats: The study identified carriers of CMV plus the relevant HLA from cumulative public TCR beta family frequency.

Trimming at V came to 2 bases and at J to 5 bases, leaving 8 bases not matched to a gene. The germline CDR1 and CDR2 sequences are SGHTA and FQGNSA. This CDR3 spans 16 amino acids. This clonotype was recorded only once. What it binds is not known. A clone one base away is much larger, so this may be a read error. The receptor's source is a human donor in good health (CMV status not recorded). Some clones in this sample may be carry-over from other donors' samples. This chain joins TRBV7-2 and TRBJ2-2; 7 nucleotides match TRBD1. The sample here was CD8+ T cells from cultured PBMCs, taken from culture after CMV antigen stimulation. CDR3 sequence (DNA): TGTGCCAGCAGCTTAAAGACAGGGTGGAGGACCGGGGAGCTGTTTTTT. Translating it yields CASSLKTGWRTGELFF. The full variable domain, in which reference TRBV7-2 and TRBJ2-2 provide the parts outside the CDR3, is GAGVSQSPSNKVTEKGKDVELRCDPISGHTALYWYRQSLGQGLEFLIYFQGNSAPDKSGLPSDRFSAERTGGSVSTLTIQRTQQEDSAVYLCASSLKTGWRTGELFFGEGSRLTVL.